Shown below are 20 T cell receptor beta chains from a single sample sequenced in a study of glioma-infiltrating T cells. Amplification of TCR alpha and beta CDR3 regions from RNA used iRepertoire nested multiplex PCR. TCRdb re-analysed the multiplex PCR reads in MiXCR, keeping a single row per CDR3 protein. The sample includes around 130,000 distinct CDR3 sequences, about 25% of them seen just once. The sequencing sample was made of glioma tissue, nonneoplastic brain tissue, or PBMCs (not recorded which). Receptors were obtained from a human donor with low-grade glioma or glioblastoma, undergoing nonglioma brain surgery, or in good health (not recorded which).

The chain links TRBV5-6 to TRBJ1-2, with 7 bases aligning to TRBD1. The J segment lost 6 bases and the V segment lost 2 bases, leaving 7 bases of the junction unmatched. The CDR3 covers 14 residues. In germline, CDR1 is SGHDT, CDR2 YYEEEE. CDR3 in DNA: TGTGCCAGCAGCTTTAGGACAGGATGGGATGGCTACACCTTC. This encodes CASSFRTGWDGYTF. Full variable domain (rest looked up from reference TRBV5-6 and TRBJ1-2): DAGVTQSPTHLIKTRGQQVTLRCSPKSGHDTVSWYQQALGQGPQFIFQYYEEEERQRGNFPDRFSGHQFPNYSSELNVNALLLGDSALYLCASSFRTGWDGYTFGSGTRLTVV.

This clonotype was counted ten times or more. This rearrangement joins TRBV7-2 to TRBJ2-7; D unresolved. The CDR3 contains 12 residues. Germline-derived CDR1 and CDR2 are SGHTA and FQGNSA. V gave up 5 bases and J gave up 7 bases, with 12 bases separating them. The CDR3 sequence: CASSHGRSEQYV. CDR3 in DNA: TGTGCCAGCAGCCATGGGCGGTCTGAGCAGTACGTC.

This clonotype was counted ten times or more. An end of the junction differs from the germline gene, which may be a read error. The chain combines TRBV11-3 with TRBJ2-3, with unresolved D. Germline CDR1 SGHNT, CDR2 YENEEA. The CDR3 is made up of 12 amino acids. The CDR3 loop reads CASNLAGRTQYF. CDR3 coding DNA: TGTGCCAGCAACTTAGCCGGACGGACGCAGTATTTT.

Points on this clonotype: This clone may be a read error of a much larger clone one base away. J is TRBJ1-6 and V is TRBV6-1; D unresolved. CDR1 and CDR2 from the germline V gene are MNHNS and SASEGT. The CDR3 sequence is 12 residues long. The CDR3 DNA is TGTGTCAGCAGCCTGGCCACCGCCACCCTCCACTTT. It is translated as CVSSLATATLHF.

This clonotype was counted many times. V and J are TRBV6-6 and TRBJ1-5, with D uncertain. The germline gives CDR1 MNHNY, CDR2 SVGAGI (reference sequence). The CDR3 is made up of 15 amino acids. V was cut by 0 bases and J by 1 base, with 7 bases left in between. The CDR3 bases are TGTGCCAGCAGTTACTCGATCACAAGCAATCAGCCCCAGCATTTT. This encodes CASSYSITSNQPQHF.

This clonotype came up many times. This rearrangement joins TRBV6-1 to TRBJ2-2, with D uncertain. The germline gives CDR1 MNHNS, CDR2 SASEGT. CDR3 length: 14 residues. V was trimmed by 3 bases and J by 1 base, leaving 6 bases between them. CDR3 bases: TGTGCCAGCAGTGATATAAAGAACACCGGGGAGCTGTTTTTT. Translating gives CASSDIKNTGELFF.

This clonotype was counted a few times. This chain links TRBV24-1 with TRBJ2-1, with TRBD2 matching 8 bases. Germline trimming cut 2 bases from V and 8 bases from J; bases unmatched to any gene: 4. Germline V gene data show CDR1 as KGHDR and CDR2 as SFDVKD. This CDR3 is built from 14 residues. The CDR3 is CATSDSLLADEQFF. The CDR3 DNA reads TGTGCCACCAGTGATTCACTACTAGCGGATGAGCAGTTCTTC.

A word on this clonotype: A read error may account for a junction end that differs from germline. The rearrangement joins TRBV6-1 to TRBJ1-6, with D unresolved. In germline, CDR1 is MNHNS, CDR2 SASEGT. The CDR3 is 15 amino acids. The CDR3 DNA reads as TGTGCCATCAGTCCCCTCGACGGGGAAAATTCACCCCTCCACTTT. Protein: CAISPLDGENSPLHF.

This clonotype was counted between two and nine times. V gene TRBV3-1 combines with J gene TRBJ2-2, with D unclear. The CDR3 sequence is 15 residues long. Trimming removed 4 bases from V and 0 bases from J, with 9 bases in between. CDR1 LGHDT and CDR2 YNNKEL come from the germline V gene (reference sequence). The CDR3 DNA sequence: TGTGCCAGCAGCCCCGCCGGGCCGAACACCGGGGAGCTGTTTTTT. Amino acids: CASSPAGPNTGELFF.

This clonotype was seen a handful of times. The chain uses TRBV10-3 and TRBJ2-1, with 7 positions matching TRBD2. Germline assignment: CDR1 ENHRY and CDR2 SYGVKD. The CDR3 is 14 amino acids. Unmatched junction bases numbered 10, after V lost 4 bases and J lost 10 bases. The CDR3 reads CAISVSGTTYEQFF. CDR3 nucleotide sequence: TGTGCCATCAGTGTCTCCGGGACTACCTACGAGCAGTTCTTC.

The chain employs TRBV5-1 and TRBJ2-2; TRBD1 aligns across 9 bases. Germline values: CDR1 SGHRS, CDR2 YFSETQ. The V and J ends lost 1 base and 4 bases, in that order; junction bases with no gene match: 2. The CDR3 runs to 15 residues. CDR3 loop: CASSLKQGATGELFF. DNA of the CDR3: TGCGCCAGCAGCTTGAAACAGGGGGCCACCGGGGAGCTGTTTTTT. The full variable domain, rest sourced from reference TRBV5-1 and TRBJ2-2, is KAGVTQTPRYLIKTRGQQVTLSCSPISGHRSVSWYQQTPGQGLQFLFEYFSETQRNKGNFPGRFSGRQFSNSRSEMNVSTLELGDSALYLCASSLKQGATGELFFGEGSRLTVL.

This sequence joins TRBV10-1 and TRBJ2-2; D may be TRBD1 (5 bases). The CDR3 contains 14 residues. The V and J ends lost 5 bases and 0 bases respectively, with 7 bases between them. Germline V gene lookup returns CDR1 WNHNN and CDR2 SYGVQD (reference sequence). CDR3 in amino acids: CASSKTANTGELFF. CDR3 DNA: TGCGCCAGCAGTAAGACAGCGAACACCGGGGAGCTGTTTTTT.

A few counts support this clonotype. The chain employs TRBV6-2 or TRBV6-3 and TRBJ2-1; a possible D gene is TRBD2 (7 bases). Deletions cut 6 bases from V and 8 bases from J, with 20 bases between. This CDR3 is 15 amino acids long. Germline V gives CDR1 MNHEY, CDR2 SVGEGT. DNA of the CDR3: TGTGCCAGCAGCCCGTGCGGGGGCCCCCTGGATGAGCAGTTCTTC. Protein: CASSPCGGPLDEQFF.

DNA for the CDR3: TGTGCCAGTGGACAGGGGGCCTACAATGAGAAGTACGTC. Protein product: CASGQGAYNEKYV. This chain joins TRBV6-5 and TRBJ2-7; 11 nucleotides line up with TRBD1. After removal of 9 bases from V and 11 bases from J, the junction contained 12 bases not matched to a gene. The CDR3 totals 13 residues. The V gene's germline CDR1 is MNHEY and CDR2 SVGAGI.

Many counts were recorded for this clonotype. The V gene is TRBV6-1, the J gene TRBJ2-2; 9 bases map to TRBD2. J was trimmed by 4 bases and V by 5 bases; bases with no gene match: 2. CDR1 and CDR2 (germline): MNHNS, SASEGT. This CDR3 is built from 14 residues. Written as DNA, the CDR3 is TGTGCCAGCAGTCTGCGGGGGGGCACCGGGGAGCTGTTTTTT. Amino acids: CASSLRGGTGELFF.

The CDR3 is CASSRSGDTQYF. CDR3 bases: TGTGCCAGCTCGCGTTCAGGGGATACGCAGTATTTT. This chain uses TRBV2 with TRBJ2-3, with D maybe TRBD1 (5 bases). Per the germline V gene, CDR1 is SNHLY and CDR2 is FYNNEI. This CDR3 is 12 amino acids long. Between the trimmed V and J ends, which lost 8 bases and 6 bases, there was a span of 12 bases. Supplemented by reference TRBV2 and TRBJ2-3, the full variable domain reads EPEVTQTPSHQVTQMGQEVILRCVPISNHLYFYWYRQILGQKVEFLVSFYNNEISEKSEIFDDQFSVERPDGSNFTLKIRSTKLEDSAMYFCASSRSGDTQYFGPGTRLTVL.

DNA of the CDR3: TGTGCCAGCAGCTTAGCGGGACTAGCGGGGGGCCCAGATACGCAGTATTTT. It codes for CASSLAGLAGGPDTQYF. The V gene is TRBV7-3, the J gene TRBJ2-3, with TRBD2 matching over 15 bases. CDR1 is SGHTA and CDR2 is FQGTGA in the germline V gene. The CDR3 spans 17 residues. The V segment lost 2 bases and the J segment 4 bases; nucleotides outside the gene matches: 4.

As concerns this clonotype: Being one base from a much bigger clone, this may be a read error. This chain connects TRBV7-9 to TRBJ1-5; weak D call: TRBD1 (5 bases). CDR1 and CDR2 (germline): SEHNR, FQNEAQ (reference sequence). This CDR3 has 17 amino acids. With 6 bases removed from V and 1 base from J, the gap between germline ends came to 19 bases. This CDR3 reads CASSYSGWGGSNQPQHF. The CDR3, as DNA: TGTGCCAGCAGTTACTCTGGCTGGGGCGGGAGCAATCAGCCCCAGCATTTT.

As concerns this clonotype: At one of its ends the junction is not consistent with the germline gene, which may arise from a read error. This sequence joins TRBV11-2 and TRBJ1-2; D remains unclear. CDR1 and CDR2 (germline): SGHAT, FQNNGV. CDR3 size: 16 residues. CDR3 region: CASSTHGGFANCGYTF. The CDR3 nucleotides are TGTGCCAGCAGCACCCACGGTGGTTTTGCTAACTGTGGCTACACCTTC.

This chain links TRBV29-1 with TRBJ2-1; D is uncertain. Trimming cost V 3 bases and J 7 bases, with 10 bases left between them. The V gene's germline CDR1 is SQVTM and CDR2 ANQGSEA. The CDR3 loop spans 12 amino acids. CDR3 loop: CSVDIVRNEQFF. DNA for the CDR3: TGCAGCGTTGACATAGTGAGGAATGAGCAGTTCTTC.